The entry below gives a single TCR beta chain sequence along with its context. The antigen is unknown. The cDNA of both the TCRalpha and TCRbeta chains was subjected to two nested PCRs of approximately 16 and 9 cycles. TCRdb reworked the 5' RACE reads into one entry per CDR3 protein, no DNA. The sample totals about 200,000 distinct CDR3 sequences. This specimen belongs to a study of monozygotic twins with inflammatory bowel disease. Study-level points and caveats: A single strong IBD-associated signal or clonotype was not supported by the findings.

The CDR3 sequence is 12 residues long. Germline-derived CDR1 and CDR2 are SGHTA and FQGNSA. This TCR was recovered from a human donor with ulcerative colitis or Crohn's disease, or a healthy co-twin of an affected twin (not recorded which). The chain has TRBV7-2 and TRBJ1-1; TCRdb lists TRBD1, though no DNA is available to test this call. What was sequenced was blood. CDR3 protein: CASSQQGWGAFF.